These T cell receptor beta chains were read from a single sample in a study of shared clonotypes between healthy human individuals. The data were produced by immunoSEQ multiplex PCR, yet TCRdb's version contains in-frame clones alone and is incomplete. The sample contains 2,500,000 or so clones, approximately 92% of which appear only once. Source material: naive CD4+ T cells sorted from blood. These receptor sequences come from a man aged 18 to 35 in good health. CDR3s include the opening cysteine and the closing phenylalanine or tryptophan. The D gene is left open where the match is weak. Clone size is shown for a subset of rows, as once, few, many or a class of expanded clone.

>NA|TRBD1|TRBV19|TRBJ1-6
TGTGCCAGTAGTCTCCGACAGGGAAACTCACCCCTCCACTTT
CASSLRQGNSPLHF
>NA|NA|TRBV4-1|TRBJ2-7
TGCGCCAGCAGCCAAGGGGGTCCAGGGATGAAGTACGAGCAGTACTTC
CASSQGGPGMKYEQYF
>NA|NA|TRBV30|TRBJ2-5
TGTGCCTGGAGTGGTGGGACGGAACAAGAGACCCAGTACTTC
CAWSGGTEQETQYF
>NA|NA|TRBV5-1|TRBJ1-1
TGCGCCAGCAGCCAACAGGGAGGAGGGACTGAAGCTTTCTTT
CASSQQGGGTEAFF
>NA|TRBD1|TRBV7-3|TRBJ1-1
TGTGCCAGCAGCCTAACAGGGAGGACAGGGAGAGCTTTCTTT
CASSLTGRTGRAFF
>NA|NA|TRBV7-9|TRBJ1-2
TGTGCCAGCAGGCCTACAGAAAACTCCCCCTACACCTTC
CASRPTENSPYTF
>NA|NA|TRBV7-3|TRBJ2-2
TGTGCCAGCAGCACGGGGAACACCGGGGAGCTGTTTTTT
CASSTGNTGELFF
>few|TRBD1|TRBV30|TRBJ1-5
TGTGCCTGGAGTGCGATGGGGACAGGGCGTCAGCCCCAGCATTTT
CAWSAMGTGRQPQHF
>NA|NA|TRBV2|TRBJ2-7
TGTGCCAGCAGTGAAGCGCAGGGGGGAGAGCAGTACTTC
CASSEAQGGEQYF
>NA|NA|TRBV6-5|TRBJ1-5
TGTGCTTCAAGAGGGGCAGGGGTTAGCAATCAGCCCCAGCATTTT
CASRGAGVSNQPQHF
>NA|TRBD1|TRBV11-2|TRBJ1-2
TGTGCCAGCAGCCGTATCGGGACAGGGGGTCTTAATGGCTACACCTTC
CASSRIGTGGLNGYTF
>NA|NA|TRBV10-3|TRBJ1-4
TGTGCCATCAGTGAGTCGGGAGGCTTTAATGAAAAACTGTTTTTT
CAISESGGFNEKLFF
>NA|NA|TRBV18|TRBJ2-5
TGTGCCAGCTCGCCTTCACGCTCGATTGAGACCCAGTACTTC
CASSPSRSIETQYF
>NA|NA|TRBV2|TRBJ2-6
TGTGCCAGCCGAGGACAGAGCTCTGGGGCCAACGTCCTGACTTTC
CASRGQSSGANVLTF
>NA|NA|TRBV6-5|TRBJ1-2
TGTGCCAGCAGTTACTCAACGCTTAACTATGGCTACACCTTC
CASSYSTLNYGYTF
>NA|NA|TRBV5-1|TRBJ2-7
TGCGCCAGCAGCCCGGAAGCTGTCAGCTCCTACGAGCAGTACTTC
CASSPEAVSSYEQYF
>NA|NA|TRBV5-1|TRBJ2-1
TGCGCCAGCAGCTTGAGATTTTCGGGATTCAACGGGAATGAGCAGTTCTTC
CASSLRFSGFNGNEQFF
>NA|NA|TRBV5-6|TRBJ1-4
TGTGCCAGCAGCTTGCTCGAGGGGGAAAAACTGTTTTTT
CASSLLEGEKLFF
>few|NA|TRBV7-6|TRBJ1-2
TGTGCCAGCAGCGGACGGACAGACTATGGCTACACCTTC
CASSGRTDYGYTF
>NA|NA|TRBV7-8|TRBJ2-2
TGTGCCAGCAGCTTCTCTCAGCGGACTAATTCGGGCGGGGAGCTGTTTTTT
CASSFSQRTNSGGELFF
>NA|NA|TRBV12-5|TRBJ2-7
TGTGCTAGTGGTTTGGGAGGCCCGGGTGAGCAGTACTTC
CASGLGGPGEQYF
>NA|TRBD1|TRBV6-1|TRBJ2-7
TGTGCCAGCCGGCGCGCAGGGGGCTACGAGCAGTACTTC
CASRRAGGYEQYF
>few|NA|TRBV30|TRBJ1-1
TGTGCCTGGAGTGGTCAGCTAGTGACTGAAGCTTTCTTT
CAWSGQLVTEAFF
>NA|TRBD1|TRBV7-2|TRBJ1-2
TGTGCCAGCAGCCACGGACAGGGGGAGGACGGCTACACCTTC
CASSHGQGEDGYTF
>NA|NA|TRBV28|TRBJ1-5
TGTGCCAGCAGTATTAGGACGCCGGTGGACCAGCATTTT
CASSIRTPVDQHF
>NA|TRBD1|TRBV27|TRBJ1-1
TGTGCCAGCAGTTTCCTCTCAGGGGGAGGTGAAGCTTTCTTT
CASSFLSGGGEAFF
>NA|TRBD2|TRBV2|TRBJ2-2
TGTGCCAGCCTTCCTACTAGCGGGGTCCCCGGGGAGCTGTTTTTT
CASLPTSGVPGELFF
>NA|TRBD2|TRBV29-1|TRBJ2-1
TGCAGCGTAGTGGGTGGCGGGAGGGCCTGGAGTGAGCAGTTCTTC
CSVVGGGRAWSEQFF
>NA|NA|TRBV20-1|TRBJ2-1
TGCAGTGCTAGCGGGTACAATGAGCAGTTCTTC
CSASGYNEQFF
>NA|NA|TRBV9|TRBJ2-2
TGTGCCAGCAGCGTATCCCCCCTTGGGACATACACCGGGGAGCTGTTTTTT
CASSVSPLGTYTGELFF
>NA|TRBD2|TRBV5-6|TRBJ2-5
TGTGCCAGCGCGGTTCTTAGCGGGAGCCAAGAGACCCAGTACTTC
CASAVLSGSQETQYF
>NA|TRBD1|TRBV28|TRBJ1-2
TGTGCCAGCACCGGGACAGGGAAAGGCTACACCTTC
CASTGTGKGYTF
>NA|NA|TRBV27|TRBJ1-1
TGTGCCAGCAGTTTATTGGGGGTACACACTGAAGCTTTCTTT
CASSLLGVHTEAFF
>NA|NA|TRBV6-1|TRBJ2-7
TGTGCCAGCAGGGAAAAAAGGAGGAGGCAGTACTTC
CASREKRRRQYF
>NA|NA|TRBV7-2|TRBJ1-1
TGTGCCAGCAGCTTTAGCACGAACACTGAAGCTTTCTTT
CASSFSTNTEAFF
>NA|TRBD2|TRBV7-2|TRBJ2-2
TGTGCCAGCAGCTTACGACGCGCCAGCGGGGGGGCCGTCACCGGGGAGCTGTTTTTT
CASSLRRASGGAVTGELFF
>NA|TRBD1|TRBV28|TRBJ1-5
TGTGCCAGCAGTTTATCCCGGGACAGGGACAATCAGCCCCAGCATTTT
CASSLSRDRDNQPQHF
>NA|NA|TRBV30|TRBJ2-7
TGTGCCTGGACGAGGGGGATCGGCGAGCAGTACTTC
CAWTRGIGEQYF
>NA|NA|TRBV7-9|TRBJ1-2
TGTGCCAGCAGCGCGCCGGGACTTCGGTTTGGCTACACCTTC
CASSAPGLRFGYTF
>NA|NA|TRBV11-2|TRBJ2-2
TGTGCCAGCAGCTTTTGGCTATTCTCCAGGTTTGGCAGTCGACGGGAGCTGTTTTTT
CASSFWLFSRFGSRRELFF